The clone carrying this TCR beta chain showed up many times. Its antigen is still unknown. The CDR3 runs 16 residues. With V trimmed by 6 bases and J by 2 bases, 6 bases remained unmatched. This sample is part of a study of CD8 T cells in ankylosing spondylitis. General study points: Made up of about eight highly homologous variants, a TCR beta motif appeared characteristic of ankylosing spondylitis blood. A number of the motif variants had already been described in reactive arthritis synovial fluid and blood.

TCRdb itself ran the 5' RACE reads through MiXCR, one entry per CDR3 protein. The sample has some 450,000 distinct CDR3 sequences; about a sixth are singletons. The chain recombines TRBV12-3 or TRBV12-4 with TRBJ2-1; TRBD2 matches 11 bases. The sequencing sample was made of blood, either unsorted or a sorted T cell fraction (not recorded which). The sequence derives from a male donor with ankylosing spondylitis. CDR3 in amino acids: CASSPLAGGTYNEQFF. Here the CDR3 DNA reads TGTGCCAGCAGCCCCCTAGCGGGAGGAACCTACAATGAGCAGTTCTTC.